This TCR beta chain is drawn from a study of beta chain features in type 1 diabetes. Expressed TCRB transcripts got sequenced, as all isolated RNA was reverse transcribed. Data came from immunoSEQ multiplex PCR; TCRdb stores just in-frame clones and leaves some out. The data contain 300,000 to 400,000 clones, roughly a tenth of them singletons. With respect to this clone: Its antigen is unknown.

Notes on the study in general: The question left open here concerned HLA type influencing TCRB rearrangement. Shortening that was moderate but significant affected the TCRB CDR3s of Type 1 diabetes patients in all four CD4+ subsets.

The CDR3 spans 17 residues. CDR1 is SGHNT and CDR2 is YYREEE in the germline V gene (reference sequence). V was shortened by 4 bases and J by 4 bases, with 21 bases between the two germline ends. Sequencing used central memory CD4+ T cells from blood. The clonotype originates from a man younger than 40 with type 1 diabetes. The J gene is TRBJ1-3, the V gene TRBV5-4; tentative D call: TRBD1 (5 bases). The CDR3 region has the DNA TGTGCCAGCAGCCCGGCCGGGCGCAGGGCATCGGGAAACACCATATATTTT. Translation gives CASSPAGRRASGNTIYF.